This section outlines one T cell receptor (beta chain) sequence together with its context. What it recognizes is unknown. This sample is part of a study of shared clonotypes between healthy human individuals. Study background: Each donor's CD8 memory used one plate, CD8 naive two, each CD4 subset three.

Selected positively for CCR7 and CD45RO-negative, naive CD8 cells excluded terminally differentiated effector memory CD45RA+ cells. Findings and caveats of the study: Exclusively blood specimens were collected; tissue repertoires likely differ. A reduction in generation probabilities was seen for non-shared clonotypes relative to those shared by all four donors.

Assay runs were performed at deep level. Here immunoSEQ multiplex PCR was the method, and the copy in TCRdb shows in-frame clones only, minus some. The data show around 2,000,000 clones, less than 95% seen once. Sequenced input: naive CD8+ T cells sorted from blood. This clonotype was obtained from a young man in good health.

The CDR3 sequence: CASSFTPRGAYEQYF. In nucleotides, the CDR3 is TGTGCCAGCAGCTTCACCCCCAGGGGAGCCTACGAGCAGTACTTC. V is TRBV5-6 and J is TRBJ2-7; D perhaps matches TRBD1 (6 bases). V lost 2 bases and J lost 2, with 14 bases in between. There are 15 residues in the CDR3. CDR1 is SGHDT, CDR2 YYEEEE, per germline.